This passage covers 6 T cell receptor beta chains from one sample sequenced in a study of shared clonotypes between healthy human individuals. Profiling relied on immunoSEQ multiplex PCR, and the TCRdb table lists in-frame clones only, not all of them. The table has more than 1,200,000 clones, less than 99% seen once; the top ten hold over 0.3%. Input material: naive CD4+ T cells sorted from blood. Subset noted: CD45RA+ positively selected. These receptors came from a man younger than 40 in good health.

To note about this clone: Other DNA variants within this sample encode the same CDR3. V gene TRBV5-1 combines with J gene TRBJ1-5; 12 nucleotides match TRBD1. CDR1 and CDR2 from the germline V gene are SGHRS and YFSETQ. This CDR3 spans 14 amino acids. V shed 5 bases, J shed 6 bases, and the junction held 3 bases outside the gene matches. The CDR3 reads CASSPGQGAQPQHF. The CDR3 nucleotides are TGCGCCAGCAGTCCGGGACAGGGGGCTCAGCCCCAGCATTTT.

This chain connects TRBV11-3 to TRBJ2-3; TRBD2 might be the D (7 bases). Between the trimmed V and J ends, which lost 5 bases and 2 bases, there was a span of 14 bases. The germline gives CDR1 SGHNT, CDR2 YENEEA. The CDR3 runs 15 residues. For the CDR3, the DNA is TGTGCCAGCAGCCCGGGGGGCGGGCACACAGATACGCAGTATTTT. Its translation is CASSPGGGHTDTQYF.

V usage is TRBV19 and J usage is TRBJ2-7, with a tentative D call TRBD1 (5 bases). V was pared by 4 bases and J by 1 base, with 14 bases between. The CDR3 is 15 amino acids. The germline gives CDR1 LNHDA, CDR2 SQIVND (reference sequence). CDR3 region: CASSRLYDRSYEQYF. The CDR3 DNA is TGTGCCAGTAGTAGATTGTACGACAGATCCTACGAGCAGTACTTC.

The chain recombines TRBV2 with TRBJ2-4; a possible D gene is TRBD2 (5 bases). CDR1 and CDR2 (germline): SNHLY, FYNNEI. The CDR3 covers 18 residues. V was pared by 0 bases and J by 0 bases, with 15 bases between. Here the CDR3 reads CASSEAADFRLAKNIQYF. CDR3 nucleotide sequence: TGTGCCAGCAGTGAAGCCGCGGACTTTCGACTAGCCAAAAACATTCAGTACTTC.

V usage is TRBV5-5 and J usage is TRBJ1-5; 7 bases agree with TRBD1. The ends lost 1 base at V and 5 bases at J; junction bases unmatched: 12. This CDR3 is built from 17 residues. The germline gives CDR1 SGHKS, CDR2 YYEKEE (reference sequence). In DNA form, the CDR3 reads TGTGCCAGCAGCTTGTATCGACAGGGTAGTTTGGATCAGCCCCAGCATTTT. It is translated as CASSLYRQGSLDQPQHF.

Of note for this clone: Other DNA sequences of this sample code for an identical CDR3. The V gene is TRBV5-6, the J gene TRBJ2-5; no clear D. The CDR3 consists of 11 residues. With 3 bases removed from V and 5 bases from J, the gap between germline ends came to 5 bases. Germline CDR1 is SGHDT and CDR2 is YYEEEE. This chain's CDR3 is CASSSTETQYF. CDR3 in DNA: TGTGCCAGCAGCTCCACGGAGACCCAGTACTTC.